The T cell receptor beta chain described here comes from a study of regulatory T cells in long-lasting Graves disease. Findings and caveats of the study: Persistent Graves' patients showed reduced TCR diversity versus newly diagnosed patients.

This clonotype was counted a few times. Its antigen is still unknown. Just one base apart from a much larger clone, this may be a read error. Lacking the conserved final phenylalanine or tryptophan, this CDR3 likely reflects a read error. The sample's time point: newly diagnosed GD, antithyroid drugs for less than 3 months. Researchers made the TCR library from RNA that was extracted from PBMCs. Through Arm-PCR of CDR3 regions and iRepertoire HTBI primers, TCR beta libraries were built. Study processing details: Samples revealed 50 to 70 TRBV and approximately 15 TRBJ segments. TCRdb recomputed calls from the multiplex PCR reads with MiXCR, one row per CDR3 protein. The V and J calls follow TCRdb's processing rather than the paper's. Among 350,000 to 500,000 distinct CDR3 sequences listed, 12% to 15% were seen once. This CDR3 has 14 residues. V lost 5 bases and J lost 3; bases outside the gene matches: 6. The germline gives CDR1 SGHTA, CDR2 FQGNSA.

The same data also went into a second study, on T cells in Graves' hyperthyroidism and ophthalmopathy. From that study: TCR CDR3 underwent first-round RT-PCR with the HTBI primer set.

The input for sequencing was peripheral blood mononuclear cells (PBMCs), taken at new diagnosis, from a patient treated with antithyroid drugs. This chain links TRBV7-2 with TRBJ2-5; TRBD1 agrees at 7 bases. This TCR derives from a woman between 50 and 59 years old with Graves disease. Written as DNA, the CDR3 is TGTGCCAGCAGCCGTAGGACAGGCGAAGAGACCCAGTACTCC. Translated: CASSRRTGEETQYS.